The 3 T cell receptor beta chains given below trace back to one sample, sequenced in a study of blood T cell repertoires in COVID-19. Sequencing was performed with immunoSEQ multiplex PCR; in TCRdb, only in-frame clones are kept and a portion is missing. The sample includes over 150,000 clones, 60% to 85% seen only once; the top ten take roughly 1.8%. The source material was peripheral blood. The receptor set was obtained from a man older than 75 with acute or convalescent COVID-19.

The rearrangement links TRBV5-1 to TRBJ1-3, with D possibly TRBD1 on 5 matching bases. The CDR3 loop spans 15 amino acids. Germline CDR1 reads SGHRS; CDR2 reads YFSETQ. Trimming pared 4 bases from V and 6 bases from J, leaving 17 bases between. The CDR3 is CASSQGGVLLNTIYF. The CDR3 coding sequence is TGCGCCAGCAGCCAGGGAGGGGTTCTTCTAAACACCATATATTTT.

The chain employs TRBV11-3 and TRBJ2-3, with unresolved D. V gave up 5 bases and J gave up 1 base, with 10 bases separating them. Germline lookup yields CDR1 SGHNT and CDR2 YENEEA. CDR3 size: 14 residues. The CDR3 DNA sequence: TGTGCCAGCAGCCCCCGACTCCGCACAGATACGCAGTATTTT. Protein sequence: CASSPRLRTDTQYF.

The chain employs TRBV24-1 and TRBJ2-5; possible D gene TRBD1, 6 bases. The CDR3 spans 12 residues. Germline values: CDR1 KGHDR, CDR2 SFDVKD. The V and J ends lost 5 bases and 5 bases respectively, with 8 bases between them. In DNA form, the CDR3 reads TGTGCCACCAGTGCCCAGGGGGAGACCCAGTACTTC. Its translation is CATSAQGETQYF.